Below, one TCR beta chain is given with its context. Other DNA sequences of this sample code for an identical CDR3. As processed by the authors: Reference gene primer amplification in the assay estimated nucleated cell counts. Method: immunoSEQ multiplex PCR; TCRdb's copy keeps in-frame clones and lacks some. V and J calls plus clone size are reproduced from that table; the DNA served to infer D and trimming. The data contain about 410,000 clones, 89% of them seen just once; the ten biggest clones take up approximately 1.5%. The entry originates in a study of blood T cell repertoires in COVID-19. CDR1 SGHRS and CDR2 YFSETQ come from the germline V gene. Trimming removed 0 bases from V and 0 bases from J, with 10 bases in between. This CDR3 is built from 16 residues. The Seattle site enrolled patients during active infection and followed them longitudinally.

This TCR came from a woman between 40 and 55 years old with COVID-19, enrolled during active disease. The rearrangement uses TRBV5-1 and TRBJ2-1, with D perhaps matching TRBD1 (6 bases). The sequencing sample was made of peripheral blood. CDR3 sequence reads: CASSLDGTSSYNEQFF. Here the CDR3 DNA reads TGCGCCAGCAGCTTGGATGGGACAAGCTCCTACAATGAGCAGTTCTTC.